What follows are 8 T cell receptor beta chains derived from one specimen sequenced in a study of T cells in Graves' hyperthyroidism and ophthalmopathy. Researchers took RNA transcripts and amplified the TCR beta CDR3 regions from them. Initially, a first-round RT-PCR of the TCR CDR3 employed the HTBI primer set. A single record per CDR3 protein comes from TCRdb applying MiXCR to the multiplex PCR reads. The sample includes approximately 380,000 distinct CDR3 sequences, approximately 17% of them seen just once. Sequencing used blood. These receptors were collected from a young man with Graves' ophthalmopathy.

J is TRBJ1-6 and V is TRBV7-8; TRBD1 agrees at 10 bases. V was clipped by 5 bases and J by 2 bases; unmatched bases: 6. Germline-derived CDR1 and CDR2 are SGHVS and FQNEAQ. CDR3 length: 17 residues. The CDR3: CASSRGTGVTYNSPLHF. The CDR3 nucleotides are TGTGCCAGCAGCCGAGGGACAGGGGTCACCTATAATTCACCCCTCCACTTT.

In this sample, this clonotype turned up a few times. This chain uses TRBV4-1 with TRBJ1-1; D ambiguous. The CDR3 consists of 14 residues. Germline V lookup: CDR1 MGHRA, CDR2 YSYEKL. The V end was cut by 4 bases, the J end by 3 bases, with 12 bases between. The DNA of the CDR3 is TGCGCCAGCAGCCGCCCGGTTGGCGACACTGAAGCTTTCTTT. It specifies CASSRPVGDTEAFF.

The J gene is TRBJ2-4, the V gene TRBV7-9, with 9 bases identical to TRBD2. This CDR3 is built from 15 residues. V lost 5 bases and J lost 7; bases outside the gene matches: 9. Germline V gene lookup returns CDR1 SEHNR and CDR2 FQNEAQ (reference sequence). CDR3 coding DNA: TGTGCCAGCAGCCCCGGCGGCGGGGGGGGCAACATTCAGTACTTC. The encoded protein is CASSPGGGGGNIQYF.

This clonotype was seen repeatedly, ten times or more. The J gene is TRBJ1-2, the V gene TRBV7-3, with D possibly TRBD1 on 5 matching bases. The CDR3 consists of 13 residues. Germline CDR1 SGHTA, CDR2 FQGTGA. V was clipped by 5 bases and J by 8 bases, with 15 bases between them. The chain's CDR3 is CASSPNPGQGYTF. DNA for the CDR3: TGTGCCAGCAGCCCCAACCCGGGGCAAGGCTACACCTTC.

The chain uses TRBV5-1 and TRBJ1-4, with D possibly TRBD1 on 6 matching bases. CDR3 length: 15 amino acids. Germline V lookup: CDR1 SGHRS, CDR2 YFSETQ. V gave up 7 bases and J gave up 7 bases, with 20 bases separating them. Here the CDR3 reads CASRGQTGTGEKLFF. In DNA form, the CDR3 reads TGCGCCAGCCGCGGACAGACCGGGACTGGTGAAAAACTGTTTTTT. Full variable domain (remainder filled in from reference TRBV5-1 and TRBJ1-4): KAGVTQTPRYLIKTRGQQVTLSCSPISGHRSVSWYQQTPGQGLQFLFEYFSETQRNKGNFPGRFSGRQFSNSRSEMNVSTLELGDSALYLCASRGQTGTGEKLFFGSGTQLSVL.

The chain recombines TRBV12-3 or TRBV12-4 with TRBJ2-2; 10 bases are shared with TRBD2. V was pared by 0 bases and J by 5 bases, with 6 bases of the junction left unmatched. This CDR3 region has 17 residues. In nucleotides, the CDR3 is TGTGCCAGCAGTTTAGCGGTACTAGCGGGGCGGACCGGGGAGCTGTTTTTT. It yields the protein CASSLAVLAGRTGELFF.

The chain's CDR3 is CSVDGGVETQYF. CDR3 bases: TGCAGCGTTGATGGGGGGGTAGAGACCCAGTACTTC. The J gene is TRBJ2-5, the V gene TRBV29-1; 7 bases match TRBD2. CDR3 length: 12 residues. Trimming at V came to 3 bases and at J to 4 bases, leaving 2 bases not matched to a gene. Germline lookup yields CDR1 SQVTM and CDR2 ANQGSEA.

This clonotype was found many times. CDR3 loop: CASSPEARIYGYTF. As DNA, the CDR3 is TGTGCCAGCAGTCCCGAGGCCCGTATCTATGGCTACACCTTC. The J gene is TRBJ1-2, the V gene TRBV2; no firm D call. The CDR3 extends over 14 amino acids. Germline CDR1 and CDR2: SNHLY and FYNNEI. V was clipped by 5 bases and J by 4 bases, with 14 bases between them. Full variable domain (outside the CDR3, taken from reference TRBV2 and TRBJ1-2): EPEVTQTPSHQVTQMGQEVILRCVPISNHLYFYWYRQILGQKVEFLVSFYNNEISEKSEIFDDQFSVERPDGSNFTLKIRSTKLEDSAMYFCASSPEARIYGYTFGSGTRLTVV.